These T cell receptor beta chains were read from a single sample in a study of shared clonotypes between healthy human individuals. The method was immunoSEQ multiplex PCR; TCRdb's version includes in-frame clones alone and lacks a portion of them. The sample comprises a few million clones, 85% to 95% of which are singletons, and 0.3% to 0.4% rests with the top ten. Sequencing used naive CD4+ T cells from PBMCs. These receptors all stem from a man younger than 30 in good health. Some clones in this sample may be carry-over from other donors' samples. CDR3s include the opening cysteine and the closing phenylalanine or tryptophan. A D gene is named only where the DNA matches it firmly. A row's size may be missing; if present it is once, few, many or a size class.

V	size	J	D	CDR3	DNA
TRBV7-9	.	TRBJ2-5	.	CASSLEVETQYF	TGTGCCAGCTCCCTAGAAGTAGAGACCCAGTACTTC
TRBV20-1	.	TRBJ1-4	.	CSASGLEKLFF	TGCAGTGCTAGCGGTTTGGAAAAACTGTTTTTT
TRBV6-5	.	TRBJ1-2	TRBD1	CASSKDRGYGYTF	TGTGCCAGCAGCAAGGACAGGGGCTATGGCTACACCTTC
TRBV6-6	.	TRBJ2-7	TRBD2	CASSRPGTSYYEQYF	TGTGCCAGCAGTCGTCCCGGGACTAGCTACTACGAGCAGTACTTC
TRBV11-3	.	TRBJ2-5	TRBD2	CASSSRLAGSGQETQYF	TGTGCCAGCAGCTCCCGACTAGCGGGGTCGGGGCAAGAGACCCAGTACTTC
TRBV7-2	.	TRBJ1-2	.	CASSSQTRRAYYGYTF	TGTGCCAGCAGCTCCCAAACCCGCAGGGCATACTATGGCTACACCTTC
TRBV6-1	.	TRBJ2-7	TRBD1	CASSRDRSNYEQYF	TGTGCCAGCAGTCGGGACAGAAGTAATTACGAGCAGTACTTC
TRBV28	.	TRBJ2-7	TRBD1	CASSRPGQGYEQYF	TGTGCCAGCAGTAGGCCGGGACAGGGCTACGAGCAGTACTTC
TRBV5-4	.	TRBJ2-1	TRBD2	CASSLTSGAEQFF	TGTGCCAGCAGCCTGACTAGCGGAGCTGAGCAGTTCTTC
TRBV28	.	TRBJ1-5	.	CASSLLTQGGQPQHF	TGTGCCAGCAGTTTATTGACACAGGGTGGGCAGCCCCAGCATTTT
TRBV11-1	.	TRBJ2-5	TRBD1	CASSIRQGETQYF	TGTGCCAGCAGCATCCGACAGGGGGAGACCCAGTACTTC
TRBV30	.	TRBJ1-5	.	CAWSDTNNQPQHF	TGTGCCTGGAGTGATACTAACAATCAGCCCCAGCATTTT
TRBV4-1	.	TRBJ2-5	TRBD2	CASSQESGRSETQYF	TGCGCCAGCAGCCAAGAAAGCGGGAGGTCAGAGACCCAGTACTTC
TRBV2	.	TRBJ2-1	.	CASSEWISNGPMEQFF	TGTGCCAGCAGTGAATGGATTAGCAATGGCCCTATGGAGCAGTTCTTC
TRBV6-5	.	TRBJ2-1	TRBD2	CASSKLSGRLGEQFF	TGTGCCAGCAGTAAACTTAGCGGGAGATTGGGTGAGCAGTTCTTC
TRBV11-2	.	TRBJ2-7	.	CASSLTDSYEQYF	TGTGCCAGCAGCCTGACCGACAGCTACGAGCAGTACTTC
TRBV5-1	.	TRBJ2-2	TRBD2	CASSLELAGHGELFF	TGCGCCAGCAGCTTGGAGCTAGCGGGCCACGGGGAGCTGTTTTTT
TRBV10-1	once	TRBJ1-1	.	CASSARENTEAFF	TGCGCCAGCAGTGCCAGGGAGAACACTGAAGCTTTCTTT
TRBV6-1	.	TRBJ1-6	.	CASSETGGRNSPLHF	TGTGCCAGCAGTGAAACGGGGGGAAGAAATTCACCCCTCCACTTT
TRBV19	.	TRBJ2-2	.	CASSISRNTGELFF	TGTGCCAGTAGTATTAGTCGGAACACCGGGGAGCTGTTTTTT
TRBV5-1	.	TRBJ1-3	.	CASSLFGGAVRSGNTIYF	TGCGCCAGCAGCTTGTTTGGTGGGGCGGTTCGGAGTGGAAACACCATATATTTT
TRBV7-9	.	TRBJ2-5	.	CASSQGETQYF	TGTGCCAGCAGCCAGGGAGAGACCCAGTACTTC
TRBV20-1	.	TRBJ2-3	.	CSLRRGDTQYF	TGCAGTCTCAGACGTGGGGATACGCAGTATTTT
TRBV2	.	TRBJ2-7	TRBD1	CASDSGTGVIEQYF	TGTGCCAGCGATTCCGGGACAGGGGTCATCGAGCAGTACTTC
TRBV5-1	.	TRBJ1-5	TRBD1	CASSLDGTGAHQPQHF	TGCGCCAGCAGCTTGGACGGGACAGGGGCACATCAGCCCCAGCATTTT
TRBV10-3	.	TRBJ2-2	TRBD2	CAIRGAGGGTGELFF	TGTGCCATCCGAGGAGCGGGAGGTGGCACCGGGGAGCTGTTTTTT
TRBV9	.	TRBJ1-2	.	CASSGPTVGHGYTF	TGTGCCAGCAGCGGACCGACAGTGGGCCATGGCTACACCTTC
TRBV29-1	.	TRBJ1-2	.	CSVPSPWGRDYGYTF	TGCAGCGTTCCAAGTCCTTGGGGGCGTGACTATGGCTACACCTTC
TRBV2	.	TRBJ1-1	.	CASSDVRMNTEAFF	TGTGCCAGCAGTGATGTACGGATGAACACTGAAGCTTTCTTT
TRBV2	.	TRBJ2-2	TRBD2	CASKASGGNTGELFF	TGTGCCAGCAAGGCTAGCGGGGGGAACACCGGGGAGCTGTTTTTT
TRBV28	once	TRBJ2-7	.	CASGLQISSYEQYF	TGTGCCAGCGGGTTGCAGATAAGCTCCTACGAGCAGTACTTC
TRBV4-3	.	TRBJ2-5	.	CASSQDWGLETQYF	TGCGCCAGCAGCCAAGACTGGGGGCTGGAGACCCAGTACTTC
TRBV5-1	.	TRBJ1-5	.	CASSFEVNQPQHF	TGCGCCAGCAGCTTTGAGGTCAATCAGCCCCAGCATTTT
TRBV9	once	TRBJ2-2	.	CASSTGTTTGELFF	TGTGCCAGCAGCACAGGGACTACCACCGGGGAGCTGTTTTTT
TRBV6-1	.	TRBJ1-5	TRBD1	CASSLTGDDQPQHF	TGTGCCAGCAGCCTGACAGGGGATGATCAGCCCCAGCATTTT
TRBV20-1	.	TRBJ1-5	.	CSARGIGAQHF	TGCAGTGCTAGAGGTATTGGGGCCCAGCATTTT
TRBV7-3	.	TRBJ2-2	.	CASSLGIGGELFF	TGTGCCAGCAGCTTAGGAATCGGCGGGGAGCTGTTTTTT
TRBV6-6	.	TRBJ1-4	TRBD1	CASSWRGHTNEKLFF	TGTGCCAGCAGTTGGAGGGGGCACACTAATGAAAAACTGTTTTTT
TRBV28	.	TRBJ2-2	.	CASSTFSVTGELFF	TGTGCCAGCAGCACTTTTAGTGTCACCGGGGAGCTGTTTTTT
TRBV6-6	.	TRBJ1-2	.	CASTARGYGYTF	TGTGCCAGCACCGCGAGGGGGTATGGCTACACCTTC
TRBV19	.	TRBJ2-1	TRBD2	CASTLAGEYNEQFF	TGTGCCAGTACCCTAGCGGGAGAGTACAATGAGCAGTTCTTC
TRBV6-6	.	TRBJ2-2	.	CATQLGPTGELFF	TGTGCCACCCAATTGGGGCCCACCGGGGAGCTGTTTTTT